This T cell receptor (beta chain) was sequenced during a study of Graves' ophthalmopathy and Graves' hyperthyroidism. Study context: Prior to any treatment, peripheral blood was collected at the time of initial diagnosis.

The V end lost 3 bases, the J end lost 2 bases, and 16 bases lay between the germline ends. In germline, CDR1 is SGHTA, CDR2 FQGTGA. CDR3 length: 16 amino acids. Findings and limits, study-wide: Most expanded clonotypes in thyroid above 0.001 frequency also showed up in blood.

This clonotype appeared many times. What it binds is not known. Researchers classed hyperthyroidism as stable given no ophthalmopathy within 18 months of follow-up. Symptoms, serum thyroxine and TRAb, thyroid ultrasound, and orbital computed tomography formed the diagnostic basis. For repertoire sequencing, the TCR beta CDR3 regions were amplified from RNA transcripts. The first round was an RT-PCR with HTBI primers, and the second round was a multiplex PCR. MiXCR, applied by TCRdb to the multiplex PCR reads, yields one record per CDR3 protein. This sample yields about 390,000 distinct CDR3 sequences, of which roughly 15% are seen a single time; approximately 7% belongs to the top ten.

The V gene is TRBV7-3, the J gene TRBJ2-5; possible D gene TRBD1, 7 bases. The TCR comes from a woman aged 18-35 years with stable Graves' hyperthyroidism. Sequenced material: peripheral blood. CDR3 sequence: CASSFGGAGGQETQYF. The DNA of the CDR3 is TGTGCCAGCAGCTTCGGTGGTGCAGGGGGGCAAGAGACCCAGTACTTC.